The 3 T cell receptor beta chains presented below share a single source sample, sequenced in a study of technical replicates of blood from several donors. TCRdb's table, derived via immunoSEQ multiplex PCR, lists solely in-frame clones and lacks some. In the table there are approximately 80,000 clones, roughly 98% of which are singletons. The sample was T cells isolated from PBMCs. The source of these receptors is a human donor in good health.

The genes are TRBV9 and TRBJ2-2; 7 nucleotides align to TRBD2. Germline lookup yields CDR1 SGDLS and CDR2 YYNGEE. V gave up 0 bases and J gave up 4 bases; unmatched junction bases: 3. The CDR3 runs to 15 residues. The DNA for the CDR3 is TGTGCCAGCAGCGTAGGGGGGGGTGTCACCGGGGAGCTGTTTTTT. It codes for CASSVGGGVTGELFF.

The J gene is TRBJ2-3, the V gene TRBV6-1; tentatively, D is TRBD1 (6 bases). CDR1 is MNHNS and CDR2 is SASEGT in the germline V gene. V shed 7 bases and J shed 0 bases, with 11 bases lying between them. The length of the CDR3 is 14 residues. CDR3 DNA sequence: TGTGCCAGCAAGCGACAGGAGAGCACAGATACGCAGTATTTT. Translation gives CASKRQESTDTQYF.

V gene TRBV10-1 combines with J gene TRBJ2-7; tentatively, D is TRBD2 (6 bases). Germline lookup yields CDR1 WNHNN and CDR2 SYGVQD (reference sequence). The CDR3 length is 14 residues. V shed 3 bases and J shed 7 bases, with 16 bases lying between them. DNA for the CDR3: TGCGCCAGCAGTGAAAGTGGGAGCCGGGGGGAGCAGTACTTC. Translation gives CASSESGSRGEQYF.